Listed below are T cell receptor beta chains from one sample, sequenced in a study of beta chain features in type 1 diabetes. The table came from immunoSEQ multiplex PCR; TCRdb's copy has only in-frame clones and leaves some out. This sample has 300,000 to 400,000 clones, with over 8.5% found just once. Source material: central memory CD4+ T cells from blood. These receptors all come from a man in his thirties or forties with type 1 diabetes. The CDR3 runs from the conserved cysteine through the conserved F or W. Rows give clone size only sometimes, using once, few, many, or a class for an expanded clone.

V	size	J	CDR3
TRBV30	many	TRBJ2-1	CAWSVAFNEQFF
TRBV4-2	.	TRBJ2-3	CASSLVAGDSATDTQYF
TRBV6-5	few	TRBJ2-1	CASSSPTSGTYNEQFF
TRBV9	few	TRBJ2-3	CASSGGTPGDTQYF
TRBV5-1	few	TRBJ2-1	CASSPQTGNEQFF
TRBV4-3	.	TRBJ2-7	CASSHEPRYEQYF
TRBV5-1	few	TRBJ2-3	CASSLGTGTDTQYF
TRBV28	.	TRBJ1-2	CASSLTDREYGYTF
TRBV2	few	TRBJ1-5	CASSALGTGDQPQHF
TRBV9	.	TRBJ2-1	CASGGTSGYNEQFF
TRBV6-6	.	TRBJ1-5	CASSQTTLGTQHF
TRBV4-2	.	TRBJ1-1	CASSLLGPTEAFF
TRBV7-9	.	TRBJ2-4	CASSFRGGSIQYF
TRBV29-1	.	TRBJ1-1	CSVGIVKNTEAFF
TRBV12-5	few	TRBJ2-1	CASGRTGTSGSNEQFF
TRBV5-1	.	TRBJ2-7	CASRPSGRSPYEQYF
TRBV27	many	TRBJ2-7	CASSKEGGGEQYF
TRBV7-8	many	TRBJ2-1	CASSFRMETTEQFF
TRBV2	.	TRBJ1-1	CASSVENWGTEAFF
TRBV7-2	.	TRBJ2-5	CASSLGIQQETQYF
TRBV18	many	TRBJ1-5	CASSPQNPGLGNQPQHF
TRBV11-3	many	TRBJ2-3	CASSRSLTGGPDTQYF
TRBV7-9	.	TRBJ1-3	CASSLARGQGHTIYF
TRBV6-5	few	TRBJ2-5	CASSGGTGGKTQYF
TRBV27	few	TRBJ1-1	CASSFSRDTEAFF
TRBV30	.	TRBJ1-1	CAWGGQGSTEAFF
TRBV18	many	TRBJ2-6	CASSPWAKGAGANVLTF
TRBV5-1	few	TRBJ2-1	CASRLLGARNEQFF
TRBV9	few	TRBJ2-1	CASSVGAVSYNEQFF
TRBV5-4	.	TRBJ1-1	CASSLTGGDVTEAFF
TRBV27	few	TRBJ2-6	CASSLAGSGANVLTF
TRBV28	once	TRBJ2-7	CATRRTTILYYEQYF
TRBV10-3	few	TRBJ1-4	CAISESGGAGEKLFF
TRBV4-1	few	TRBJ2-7	CASSQEGQGLYEQYF
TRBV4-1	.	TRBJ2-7	CASSLTRDRVYEQYF
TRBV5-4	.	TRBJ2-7	CASSQGLSGYEQYF